The present TCR beta chain was sequenced within a study of blood T cell repertoires in COVID-19. Overall study: The United States, Italy and Spain supplied acute and convalescent COVID-19 samples. The cDNA or gDNA used as material had been derived from T cells, B-cell-depleted T cells, or PBMCs.

In the original analysis: Amplification of reference gene primers was used by the study to estimate nucleated cell counts. Method: immunoSEQ multiplex PCR; TCRdb's copy keeps in-frame clones and lacks some. V and J calls and clone size follow that table, whereas D and trimming were derived from the DNA. The profile shows about 180,000 clones, more than 65% of them singletons. CDR1 SEHNR and CDR2 FQNEAQ come from the germline V gene (reference sequence). After removal of 6 bases from V and 0 bases from J, the junction contained 2 bases not matched to a gene. The CDR3 runs to 14 residues. This receptor was taken from a man in his 60s who had recovered from COVID-19. The sequencing input was PBMCs or T cells enriched from blood (not recorded which). The V and J genes are TRBV7-9 and TRBJ2-3, with 8 bases lining up with TRBD2. The CDR3 sequence: CASSSGISTDTQYF. In DNA, the CDR3 is TGTGCCAGCAGTAGCGGGATTAGCACAGATACGCAGTATTTT.